Following are 32 T cell receptor beta chains from one sample sequenced in a study of blood T cell repertoires in COVID-19. Assay: immunoSEQ multiplex PCR; the TCRdb copy retains only in-frame clones and omits some. Of roughly 260,000 clones in the sample, more than 75% are singletons; the top ten hold over 7.5%. Sequenced input: peripheral blood. The receptors were sampled from a man in his forties or fifties who had recovered from COVID-19.

This clone was found once. The genes are TRBV5-8 and TRBJ2-7; 9 bases fit TRBD1. The CDR3 consists of 14 residues. The V and J ends lost 5 bases and 5 bases, in that order; junction bases with no gene match: 8. In germline, CDR1 is SGHTS, CDR2 YDEGEE. In DNA form, the CDR3 reads TGTGCCAGCAGTTCGGACAGGGGTGTCCACGAGCAGTACTTC. This translates into CASSSDRGVHEQYF.

The chain is built from TRBV29-1 and TRBJ2-2; 8 bases are shared with TRBD2. V was clipped by 6 bases and J by 2 bases; unmatched bases: 8. The length of the CDR3 is 15 residues. Per the germline V gene, CDR1 is SQVTM and CDR2 is ANQGSEA. The CDR3 loop reads CSVPGGARNTGELFF. CDR3 DNA: TGCAGCGTGCCGGGAGGGGCCCGCAACACCGGGGAGCTGTTTTTT.

In this sample, this clone turned up a few times. The chain is built from TRBV30 and TRBJ2-7; 9 bases are a match to TRBD2. Trimming removed 8 bases from V and 2 bases from J; junction bases left unmatched: 4. From germline, CDR1 is GTSNPN and CDR2 SVGIG (reference sequence). The CDR3 contains 12 residues. The CDR3 sequence: CALAGPTYEQYF. CDR3 bases: TGTGCCCTAGCGGGACCCACCTACGAGCAGTACTTC.

The chain joins TRBV6-1 to TRBJ2-4; 12 positions agree with TRBD1. Germline assignment: CDR1 MNHNS and CDR2 SASEGT. CDR3 length: 18 residues. With 4 bases clipped from V and 7 bases from J, the junction kept 14 bases outside the gene matches. CDR3 DNA sequence: TGTGCCAGCAGTGCGACAACCGGGACAGGGGGCGGAAGGAACATTCAGTACTTC. This translates into CASSATTGTGGGRNIQYF.

This chain links TRBV7-9 with TRBJ2-2; D perhaps matches TRBD2 (5 bases). Trimming took off 1 base at V and 8 bases at J, with 14 bases between the two ends. The CDR3 has 15 residues. Germline lookup yields CDR1 SEHNR and CDR2 FQNEAQ (reference sequence). The CDR3 protein is CASSLDLGLRGELFF. The CDR3, as DNA: TGTGCCAGCAGCTTAGATCTTGGACTTCGGGGGGAGCTGTTTTTT.

This clone has a handful of counts. A read error may produce the germline difference seen at one junction end. This rearrangement joins TRBV2 to TRBJ2-7; D is uncertain. Germline lookup yields CDR1 SNHLY and CDR2 FYNNEI. The CDR3 spans 12 residues. The chain's CDR3 is CASSEVIAVSDF. In DNA, the CDR3 is TGTGCCAGCAGTGAAGTGATAGCAGTGTCGGACTTC. Filled out from reference TRBV2 and TRBJ2-7, the complete variable domain reads EPEVTQTPSHQVTQMGQEVILRCVPISNHLYFYWYRQILGQKVEFLVSFYNNEISEKSEIFDDQFSVERPDGSNFTLKIRSTKLEDSAMYFCASSEVIAVSDFGPGTRLTVT.

This clone was counted once. This chain links TRBV27 with TRBJ2-7; the match to TRBD1 covers 8 bases. The CDR3 consists of 16 residues. Germline V gene sequence: CDR1 MNHEY, CDR2 SMNVEV (reference sequence). Losses at the gene ends were 1 base for V and 3 bases for J; bases not matched to a gene: 8. The chain's CDR3 is CASSLFGQGAFYEQYF. In nucleotides, the CDR3 is TGTGCCAGCAGTTTATTCGGTCAGGGGGCCTTCTACGAGCAGTACTTC.

The genes are TRBV3-1 (or the pseudogene TRBV3-2) and TRBJ1-1; D is ambiguous. CDR3 size: 13 residues. Trimming took off 1 base at V and 5 bases at J, with 8 bases between the two ends. Germline V gives CDR1 LGHDT, CDR2 YNNKEL (reference sequence). CDR3 DNA: TGTGCCAGCAGCCAAGGAGGAGCGACTGAAGCTTTCTTT. It yields the protein CASSQGGATEAFF.

This clone occurred once. J is TRBJ2-3 and V is TRBV13; D is perhaps TRBD2 (7 bases). Germline CDR1 reads PRHDT; CDR2 reads FYEKMQ (reference sequence). Trimming removed 5 bases at V and 10 bases at J, with 10 bases between. The CDR3 length is 11 residues. The CDR3 nucleotides read TGTGCCAGCAGCCCGCGGGGGCCGCAGTATTTT. It specifies CASSPRGPQYF. The full variable domain, rest sourced from reference TRBV13 and TRBJ2-3, is AAGVIQSPRHLIKEKRETATLKCYPIPRHDTVYWYQQGPGQDPQFLISFYEKMQSDKGSIPDRFSAQQFSDYHSELNMSSLELGDSALYFCASSPRGPQYFGPGTRLTVL.

V usage is TRBV10-3 and J usage is TRBJ2-7; TRBD1 is a possible D gene (5 bases). V was trimmed by 10 bases and J by 6 bases, leaving 22 bases between them. The CDR3 loop spans 14 amino acids. Germline V gives CDR1 ENHRY, CDR2 SYGVKD. The CDR3 here is CATLRRGAPREQYF. The CDR3 nucleotides read TGTGCCACCCTTCGAAGGGGCGCACCCCGCGAGCAGTACTTC.

The J gene is TRBJ1-2, the V gene TRBV6-5, with 7 bases lining up with TRBD1. The germline gives CDR1 MNHEY, CDR2 SVGAGI. This CDR3 spans 15 amino acids. V lost 8 bases, J lost 4 bases, and 13 bases stayed unmatched. CDR3 nucleotides: TGTGCCAGCCTTTCTTACAGGGGAACCCCCTATGGCTACACCTTC. This encodes CASLSYRGTPYGYTF.

The count of this clone is one. The rearrangement joins TRBV7-8 to TRBJ2-7; the match to TRBD2 covers 14 bases. The V and J ends lost 4 bases and 6 bases, in that order; junction bases with no gene match: 11. The germline CDR1 and CDR2 sequences are SGHVS and FQNEAQ. This CDR3 contains 17 residues. CDR3 bases: TGTGCCAGCAGCTCTAGACCGGGACTAGCGGGAGTGGTCGAGCAGTACTTC. Its protein is CASSSRPGLAGVVEQYF.

This sequence joins TRBV5-5 and TRBJ1-2; TRBD1 is a possible D gene (6 bases). Germline CDR1 is SGHKS and CDR2 is YYEKEE (reference sequence). Trimming removed 4 bases at V and 4 bases at J, with 11 bases between. The CDR3 is 13 residues long. The CDR3 loop is CASSRGGGYGYTF. The CDR3, as DNA: TGTGCCAGCAGCCGGGGAGGGGGCTATGGCTACACCTTC. Using reference TRBV5-5 and TRBJ1-2 for the parts outside the CDR3, the full variable domain is DAGVTQSPTHLIKTRGQQVTLRCSPISGHKSVSWYQQVLGQGPQFIFQYYEKEERGRGNFPDRFSARQFPNYSSELNVNALLLGDSALYLCASSRGGGYGYTFGSGTRLTVV.

The V and J genes are TRBV30 and TRBJ2-1, with D unclear. The CDR3 has 13 residues. V dropped 0 bases and J dropped 6 bases, with 9 bases sitting between them. In germline, CDR1 is GTSNPN, CDR2 SVGIG (reference sequence). CDR3 residues: CAWSVAMGNEQFF. Here the CDR3 DNA reads TGTGCCTGGAGTGTAGCGATGGGCAATGAGCAGTTCTTC. Based on the CDR3 plus reference TRBV30 and TRBJ2-1, the full variable domain is SQTIHQWPATLVQPVGSPLSLECTVEGTSNPNLYWYRQAAGRGLQLLFYSVGIGQISSEVPQNLSASRPQDRQFILSSKKLLLSDSGFYLCAWSVAMGNEQFFGPGTRLTVL.

This clone has a single count. This chain joins TRBV12-3 or TRBV12-4 and TRBJ2-5; maybe TRBD2 (5 bases). CDR3 length: 13 amino acids. V lost 3 bases and J 3 bases, leaving 8 bases between the germline ends. The DNA for the CDR3 is TGTGCCAGCAGTTTTGGGAGCAAAGAGACCCAGTACTTC. This codes for CASSFGSKETQYF.

The rearrangement uses TRBV4-3 and TRBJ2-5, with 10 bases lining up with TRBD2. Germline loops: CDR1 LGHNA, CDR2 YSLEER. The V gene end was trimmed by 1 base and the J gene end by 4 bases; junction bases not matched to a gene: 6. This CDR3 spans 16 amino acids. The CDR3 DNA is TGCGCCAGCAGCCAAGGCAGTAGACTAGCGGGAGAGACCCAGTACTTC. Protein sequence: CASSQGSRLAGETQYF.

The rearrangement joins TRBV13 to TRBJ2-1; D gene unclear. The CDR3 loop spans 12 amino acids. Trimming took off 4 bases at V and 12 bases at J, with 13 bases between the two ends. Germline V gives CDR1 PRHDT, CDR2 FYEKMQ (reference sequence). The CDR3 nucleotides read TGTGCCAGCAGCTCTACAGCCTGGGTGCAGTTCTTC. This translates into CASSSTAWVQFF.

The rearrangement joins TRBV9 to TRBJ2-5; D gene uncertain. Germline V lookup: CDR1 SGDLS, CDR2 YYNGEE. V lost 0 bases and J 2 bases, leaving 8 bases between the germline ends. The CDR3 consists of 14 residues. The CDR3 nucleotides are TGTGCCAGCAGCGTAGAAGACAAACAAGAGACCCAGTACTTC. Protein product: CASSVEDKQETQYF.

The V gene is TRBV21-1, the J gene TRBJ2-3; no DNA check was done on the table's D call, TRBD2. TRBV21-1 is a documented pseudogene. The CDR3 runs 24 residues. CDR3 amino acids: CASSKESRGGTSGGAPRSTDTQYF. The CDR3, as DNA: TGTGCCAGCAGCAAAGAGTCGCGCGGTGGGACTAGCGGGGGGGCCCCCCGGAGCACAGATACGCAGTATTTT.

In this sample, this clone turned up once. The rearrangement links TRBV5-4 to TRBJ1-2; D is uncertain. Germline V gene data show CDR1 as SGHNT and CDR2 as YYREEE (reference sequence). The V gene lost 4 bases and the J gene lost 5 bases, with 21 bases spanning the gap. CDR3 size: 16 residues. The CDR3 protein is CASSPSLNLGGYGYTF. The CDR3 nucleotides are TGTGCCAGCAGCCCCTCCCTAAACCTAGGAGGGTATGGCTACACCTTC.

The chain recombines TRBV9 with TRBJ2-1; TRBD2 matches at 8 bases. V shed 4 bases, J shed 6 bases, and the junction held 12 bases outside the gene matches. This CDR3 spans 16 amino acids. Germline loops: CDR1 SGDLS, CDR2 YYNGEE. CDR3 in amino acids: CASSPTGTRESNEQFF. CDR3 in DNA: TGTGCCAGCAGCCCAACAGGGACTAGAGAGTCCAATGAGCAGTTCTTC.

V and J are TRBV11-2 and TRBJ1-4, with a tentative D call TRBD1 (6 bases). The CDR3 extends over 16 amino acids. Trimming stripped 6 bases from V and 3 bases from J, with 17 bases between. Germline V CDR1 and CDR2: SGHAT, FQNNGV. CDR3 residues: CASSFTGPAANEKLFF. CDR3 bases: TGTGCCAGCAGTTTTACAGGGCCGGCGGCTAATGAAAAACTGTTTTTT.

V is TRBV19 and J is TRBJ2-1; D gene ambiguous. Germline lookup yields CDR1 LNHDA and CDR2 SQIVND (reference sequence). V gave up 3 bases and J gave up 8 bases, with 11 bases separating them. CDR3 length: 13 amino acids. The CDR3 here is CASSISHPDEQFF. The DNA of the CDR3 is TGTGCCAGTAGTATTTCTCATCCGGATGAGCAGTTCTTC.

The chain couples TRBV18 to TRBJ1-6, with a possible D match to TRBD1 (6 bases). CDR3 size: 15 residues. Germline V gene sequence: CDR1 KGHSH, CDR2 LQKENI. V was pared by 3 bases and J by 10 bases, with 16 bases between. CDR3 DNA sequence: TGTGCCAGCTCACCTCCCATAGGGGGGGGCTCACCCCTCCACTTT. The encoded protein is CASSPPIGGGSPLHF.

The rearrangement uses TRBV19 and TRBJ2-1; 10 nucleotides align to TRBD2. CDR3 length: 18 amino acids. Germline V gene sequence: CDR1 LNHDA, CDR2 SQIVND (reference sequence). Unmatched junction bases numbered 8, after V lost 2 bases and J lost 1 base. The CDR3 coding sequence is TGTGCCAGTAGTATAAGTCGACTAGCGGGTTTTTCCTACAATGAGCAGTTCTTC. Amino acid sequence: CASSISRLAGFSYNEQFF.

Concerning this clone: The junction shows a germline mismatch at one end, possibly a read error. CDR3 sequence: CASSLGTSPFSYVARF. The CDR3 nucleotides are TGTGCCAGCAGCTTAGGTACTAGCCCATTCTCTTACGTTGCACGCTTC. The J gene is TRBJ2-7, the V gene TRBV7-8, with D maybe TRBD2 (6 bases). This CDR3 comprises 16 residues. Germline loops: CDR1 SGHVS, CDR2 FQNEAQ.

As DNA, the CDR3 is TGTGCCAGCAGCGGGCGGACTAGTCAGACCCAGTACTTC. Translating gives CASSGRTSQTQYF. The rearrangement uses TRBV9 and TRBJ2-5; 7 nucleotides align to TRBD2. V lost 3 bases, J lost 6 bases, and 5 bases stayed unmatched. This CDR3 contains 13 residues. Germline V gene sequence: CDR1 SGDLS, CDR2 YYNGEE.

The rearrangement uses TRBV11-2 and TRBJ1-2, with D possibly TRBD1 on 5 matching bases. Germline lookup yields CDR1 SGHAT and CDR2 FQNNGV. The CDR3 length is 12 residues. The V and J ends lost 5 bases and 4 bases respectively, with 8 bases between them. CDR3 sequence reads: CASSRDFYGYTF. The CDR3, as DNA: TGTGCCAGCAGCCGGGACTTCTATGGCTACACCTTC.

The J gene is TRBJ1-4, the V gene TRBV4-3, with 7 positions matching TRBD1. The CDR3 extends over 14 amino acids. Germline V gene sequence: CDR1 LGHNA, CDR2 YSLEER. Trimming at V came to 4 bases and at J to 8 bases, leaving 7 bases not matched to a gene. The CDR3 region has the DNA TGCGCCAGCAGCCCGACAGGGAGGAAGGAAAAACTGTTTTTT. Encoded protein: CASSPTGRKEKLFF.

This chain links TRBV5-1 with TRBJ1-2; 8 positions agree with TRBD1. There are 19 residues in the CDR3. V lost 2 bases and J lost 5; bases outside the gene matches: 20. Looked up from germline, CDR1 is SGHRS and CDR2 is YFSETQ. In DNA, the CDR3 is TGCGCCAGCAGCTTCGTACCCCCGGGACAGGCCCAATTTGGTTATGGCTACACCTTC. It codes for CASSFVPPGQAQFGYGYTF.

This chain links TRBV6-5 with TRBJ2-7; D uncertain. Germline V lookup: CDR1 MNHEY, CDR2 SVGAGI. Trimming took 3 bases from V and 3 from J, leaving 9 bases between them. This CDR3 is 13 amino acids long. The CDR3, as DNA: TGTGCCAGCAGTTATATGGGCAGCTACGAGCAGTACTTC. It codes for CASSYMGSYEQYF.

A few counts support this clone. The V and J genes are TRBV2 and TRBJ2-3; TRBD2 might be the D (6 bases). The germline CDR1 and CDR2 sequences are SNHLY and FYNNEI. V lost 4 bases and J lost 0, with 14 bases in between. This CDR3 contains 16 residues. The DNA of the CDR3 is TGTGCCAGCAGTGGGGGGGTGCGGGACAGCACAGATACGCAGTATTTT. This gives the protein CASSGGVRDSTDTQYF. Using reference TRBV2 and TRBJ2-3 for the parts outside the CDR3, the full variable domain is EPEVTQTPSHQVTQMGQEVILRCVPISNHLYFYWYRQILGQKVEFLVSFYNNEISEKSEIFDDQFSVERPDGSNFTLKIRSTKLEDSAMYFCASSGGVRDSTDTQYFGPGTRLTVL.